Listed below are T cell receptor beta chains from one sample, sequenced in a study of blood T cell repertoires in COVID-19. Sequencing used immunoSEQ multiplex PCR; TCRdb keeps in-frame clones, though not all of them. The sample has some 90,000 clones; roughly 90% are singletons. What was sequenced was peripheral blood. All receptors come from a woman of 80 years or more with active or convalescent COVID-19. Both conserved end residues are part of each CDR3. A D gene is named only where the DNA matches it firmly. Expanded clones get a size class; other rows say once, few or many, or leave the size out.

d_call: NA
clone_size: NA
j_call: TRBJ1-2
v_call: TRBV4-1
cdr3_aa: CASSEEPSNYGYTF
cdr3_nt: TGCGCCAGCAGCGAGGAGCCGTCGAACTATGGCTACACCTTC

d_call: NA
clone_size: NA
j_call: TRBJ1-2
v_call: TRBV20-1
cdr3_aa: CSALGNGYTF
cdr3_nt: TGCAGTGCCCTAGGAAATGGCTACACCTTC

d_call: TRBD2
clone_size: NA
j_call: TRBJ2-3
v_call: TRBV19
cdr3_aa: CASSILMASGRATTDTQYF
cdr3_nt: TGTGCCAGTAGTATCTTGATGGCTAGCGGGAGGGCCACGACAGATACGCAGTATTTT

d_call: NA
clone_size: NA
j_call: TRBJ1-4
v_call: TRBV28
cdr3_aa: CASISEYSEKLFF
cdr3_nt: TGTGCCAGCATATCGGAGTATAGCGAAAAACTGTTTTTT

d_call: NA
clone_size: once
j_call: TRBJ2-1
v_call: TRBV27
cdr3_aa: CASSYTRSYNEQFF
cdr3_nt: TGTGCCAGCAGTTACACTAGGTCCTACAATGAGCAGTTCTTC

d_call: NA
clone_size: NA
j_call: TRBJ2-7
v_call: TRBV4-3
cdr3_aa: CASSQETGWSYEQYF
cdr3_nt: TGCGCCAGCAGCCAAGAAACAGGGTGGTCCTACGAGCAGTACTTC

d_call: TRBD1
clone_size: once
j_call: TRBJ2-3
v_call: TRBV11-2
cdr3_aa: CASSLGDREDTQYF
cdr3_nt: TGTGCCAGCAGCTTAGGGGACAGAGAAGATACGCAGTATTTT

d_call: TRBD1
clone_size: NA
j_call: TRBJ1-2
v_call: TRBV7-2
cdr3_aa: CASSVTGFSYGYTF
cdr3_nt: TGTGCCAGCAGCGTGACAGGGTTCTCCTATGGCTACACCTTC

d_call: NA
clone_size: NA
j_call: TRBJ2-1
v_call: TRBV24-1
cdr3_aa: CATSDFGQGGGNEQFF
cdr3_nt: TGTGCCACCAGTGATTTCGGACAGGGCGGGGGTAATGAGCAGTTCTTC

d_call: NA
clone_size: NA
j_call: TRBJ1-5
v_call: TRBV19
cdr3_aa: CASSQARSQPQHF
cdr3_nt: TGTGCCAGTAGTCAAGCAAGATCTCAGCCCCAGCATTTT

d_call: NA
clone_size: NA
j_call: TRBJ1-5
v_call: TRBV27
cdr3_aa: CASSLRGQPQHF
cdr3_nt: TGTGCCAGCAGTTTACGGGGACAGCCCCAGCATTTT

d_call: TRBD1
clone_size: NA
j_call: TRBJ1-5
v_call: TRBV28
cdr3_aa: CASSGGGRQPQHF
cdr3_nt: TGTGCCAGCAGTGGAGGGGGCCGGCAGCCCCAGCATTTT

d_call: NA
clone_size: NA
j_call: TRBJ2-1
v_call: TRBV12-3/TRBV12-4
cdr3_aa: CASSFGGLDEQFF
cdr3_nt: TGTGCCAGCAGTTTCGGGGGGCTGGATGAGCAGTTCTTC

d_call: NA
clone_size: NA
j_call: TRBJ1-6
v_call: TRBV21-1
cdr3_aa: CATKTRDRVVSYNSPLHF
cdr3_nt: TGTGCCACAAAGACTAGGGACAGAGTAGTCTCCTATAATTCACCCCTCCACTTT

d_call: NA
clone_size: once
j_call: TRBJ2-3
v_call: TRBV27
cdr3_aa: CASSRGRGALGIADTQYF
cdr3_nt: TGTGCCAGCAGTCGAGGGAGGGGGGCTCTGGGCATCGCAGATACGCAGTATTTT

d_call: NA
clone_size: NA
j_call: TRBJ1-2
v_call: TRBV5-4
cdr3_aa: CASSLIGREDGYTF
cdr3_nt: TGTGCCAGCAGCTTGATCGGCAGGGAGGATGGCTACACCTTC

d_call: NA
clone_size: NA
j_call: TRBJ2-3
v_call: TRBV5-1
cdr3_aa: CASSLRSEADTQYF
cdr3_nt: TGCGCCAGCAGCTTGAGGTCCGAAGCGGATACGCAGTATTTT

d_call: TRBD2
clone_size: once
j_call: TRBJ2-1
v_call: TRBV9
cdr3_aa: CASSVDFSGAYNEQFF
cdr3_nt: TGTGCCAGCAGCGTAGACTTTAGCGGGGCCTACAATGAGCAGTTCTTC

d_call: NA
clone_size: NA
j_call: TRBJ2-1
v_call: TRBV3-1/TRBV3-2
cdr3_aa: CASSQFSANEQFF
cdr3_nt: TGTGCCAGCAGCCAATTCAGTGCCAATGAGCAGTTCTTC

d_call: NA
clone_size: NA
j_call: TRBJ1-1
v_call: TRBV3-1/TRBV3-2
cdr3_aa: CASSPPVGQDTEAFF
cdr3_nt: TGTGCCAGCAGCCCGCCTGTGGGGCAGGACACTGAAGCTTTCTTT

d_call: TRBD1
clone_size: NA
j_call: TRBJ1-1
v_call: TRBV29-1
cdr3_aa: CSVEVRDRGWNTEAFF
cdr3_nt: TGCAGCGTTGAAGTGCGCGACAGGGGATGGAACACTGAAGCTTTCTTT

d_call: NA
clone_size: NA
j_call: TRBJ1-5
v_call: TRBV19
cdr3_aa: CASKDYKFGGQPQHF
cdr3_nt: TGTGCCAGTAAGGACTATAAGTTCGGAGGTCAGCCCCAGCATTTT

d_call: NA
clone_size: NA
j_call: TRBJ2-6
v_call: TRBV15
cdr3_aa: CATSRGESGANVLTF
cdr3_nt: TGTGCCACCAGCAGAGGAGAATCTGGGGCCAACGTCCTGACTTTC

d_call: TRBD1
clone_size: NA
j_call: TRBJ2-2
v_call: TRBV19
cdr3_aa: CASSIRGSTGELFF
cdr3_nt: TGTGCCAGTAGTATCAGGGGGTCGACCGGGGAGCTGTTTTTT

d_call: NA
clone_size: NA
j_call: TRBJ1-5
v_call: TRBV28
cdr3_aa: CASSLRRGFGNQPQHF
cdr3_nt: TGTGCCAGCAGTTTACGCCGAGGATTCGGCAATCAGCCCCAGCATTTT

d_call: TRBD1
clone_size: NA
j_call: TRBJ1-1
v_call: TRBV6-5
cdr3_aa: CASSRTGGEAFF
cdr3_nt: TGTGCCAGCAGCCGGACAGGGGGTGAAGCTTTCTTT

d_call: TRBD2
clone_size: NA
j_call: TRBJ2-2
v_call: TRBV5-4
cdr3_aa: CASSLAWREDTGELFF
cdr3_nt: TGTGCCAGCAGCTTGGCTTGGCGGGAGGACACCGGGGAGCTGTTTTTT

d_call: NA
clone_size: NA
j_call: TRBJ2-2
v_call: TRBV10-3
cdr3_aa: CASRTDITAGELFF
cdr3_nt: TGTGCCTCCAGGACAGACATCACGGCCGGGGAGCTGTTTTTT

d_call: NA
clone_size: NA
j_call: TRBJ1-3
v_call: TRBV12-2
cdr3_aa: CASPRQEGGNTIYF
cdr3_nt: TGTGCAAGTCCACGACAGGAAGGTGGAAACACCATATATTTT

d_call: NA
clone_size: NA
j_call: TRBJ1-5
v_call: TRBV5-8
cdr3_aa: CASSSAVGTSNQPQHF
cdr3_nt: TGTGCCAGCAGCTCGGCCGTCGGGACAAGTAATCAGCCCCAGCATTTT

d_call: TRBD1
clone_size: NA
j_call: TRBJ1-5
v_call: TRBV2
cdr3_aa: CASSVTGGRQPQHF
cdr3_nt: TGTGCCAGCAGCGTGACAGGGGGCCGTCAGCCCCAGCATTTT

d_call: TRBD2
clone_size: NA
j_call: TRBJ2-1
v_call: TRBV4-1
cdr3_aa: CASSQEGASGRVSSYNEQFF
cdr3_nt: TGCGCCAGCAGCCAAGAAGGGGCTAGCGGGAGGGTTAGCTCCTACAATGAGCAGTTCTTC

d_call: NA
clone_size: once
j_call: TRBJ2-7
v_call: TRBV18
cdr3_aa: CASSPGSRLTEQYF
cdr3_nt: TGTGCCAGCTCACCAGGGTCTCGACTTACGGAGCAGTACTTC

d_call: TRBD1
clone_size: NA
j_call: TRBJ2-7
v_call: TRBV15
cdr3_aa: CATSISVRDRGNEQYF
cdr3_nt: TGTGCCACCAGCATCTCAGTTCGGGACAGGGGCAACGAGCAGTACTTC

d_call: NA
clone_size: NA
j_call: TRBJ2-3
v_call: TRBV15
cdr3_aa: CATSSTGDPTDTQYF
cdr3_nt: TGTGCCACCAGCAGCACAGGAGACCCCACCGATACGCAGTATTTT

d_call: NA
clone_size: NA
j_call: TRBJ2-7
v_call: TRBV12-3/TRBV12-4
cdr3_aa: CASSFNRGNEQYF
cdr3_nt: TGTGCCAGCAGTTTTAATAGGGGCAACGAGCAGTACTTC

d_call: NA
clone_size: NA
j_call: TRBJ2-1
v_call: TRBV6-2/TRBV6-3
cdr3_aa: CASSYSVVEEWFF
cdr3_nt: TGTGCCAGCAGTTACTCTGTTGTGGAGGAATGGTTCTTC

d_call: NA
clone_size: NA
j_call: TRBJ2-2
v_call: TRBV28
cdr3_aa: CASRLERPSNTGELFF
cdr3_nt: TGTGCCAGCAGGTTGGAGCGACCTTCGAACACCGGGGAGCTGTTTTTT

d_call: TRBD1
clone_size: NA
j_call: TRBJ1-2
v_call: TRBV6-5
cdr3_aa: CASSTTGAGYYGYTF
cdr3_nt: TGTGCCAGCAGTACCACAGGGGCAGGCTACTATGGCTACACCTTC

d_call: NA
clone_size: NA
j_call: TRBJ2-7
v_call: TRBV7-8
cdr3_aa: CASSKDFGVYF
cdr3_nt: TGTGCCAGCAGCAAAGACTTCGGCGTGTACTTC

d_call: NA
clone_size: NA
j_call: TRBJ1-1
v_call: TRBV28
cdr3_aa: CASNQVREAFF
cdr3_nt: TGTGCCAGCAATCAGGTCAGAGAAGCTTTCTTT

d_call: NA
clone_size: NA
j_call: TRBJ1-5
v_call: TRBV27
cdr3_aa: CASSSRQGNQPQHF
cdr3_nt: TGTGCCAGCAGTTCCCGACAGGGCAATCAGCCCCAGCATTTT

d_call: NA
clone_size: NA
j_call: TRBJ2-3
v_call: TRBV28
cdr3_aa: CASTSPDTQYF
cdr3_nt: TGTGCCAGCACCTCCCCAGATACGCAGTATTTT

d_call: NA
clone_size: NA
j_call: TRBJ2-7
v_call: TRBV9
cdr3_aa: CASSLGTSRYEQYF
cdr3_nt: TGTGCCAGCAGCCTGGGGACTTCTAGATACGAGCAGTACTTC

d_call: NA
clone_size: many
j_call: TRBJ1-1
v_call: TRBV5-1
cdr3_aa: CASSAEGDEAFF
cdr3_nt: TGCGCCAGCAGCGCCGAGGGGGATGAAGCTTTCTTT

d_call: TRBD2
clone_size: few
j_call: TRBJ2-3
v_call: TRBV7-9
cdr3_aa: CASSLGAGEDTQYF
cdr3_nt: TGTGCCAGCAGCTTAGGGGCGGGAGAGGATACGCAGTATTTT

d_call: NA
clone_size: NA
j_call: TRBJ2-1
v_call: TRBV28
cdr3_aa: CASSVDYKGNEQFF
cdr3_nt: TGTGCCAGCAGCGTCGACTACAAGGGCAATGAGCAGTTCTTC

d_call: TRBD2
clone_size: NA
j_call: TRBJ2-1
v_call: TRBV5-1
cdr3_aa: CASSWGLAGGSIYNEQFF
cdr3_nt: TGCGCCAGCAGCTGGGGGCTAGCGGGAGGCTCCATCTACAATGAGCAGTTCTTC

d_call: TRBD2
clone_size: NA
j_call: TRBJ2-3
v_call: TRBV7-2
cdr3_aa: CASSQFASGTSDTQYF
cdr3_nt: TGTGCCAGCAGCCAGTTTGCTAGCGGGACGTCAGATACGCAGTATTTT

d_call: NA
clone_size: few
j_call: TRBJ2-1
v_call: TRBV7-9
cdr3_aa: CASSLGQVQYNEQFF
cdr3_nt: TGTGCCAGCAGCTTAGGTCAGGTTCAGTACAATGAGCAGTTCTTC

d_call: TRBD1
clone_size: NA
j_call: TRBJ2-5
v_call: TRBV27
cdr3_aa: CASDRGKETQYF
cdr3_nt: TGTGCCAGCGACAGGGGTAAAGAGACCCAGTACTTC

d_call: NA
clone_size: NA
j_call: TRBJ1-1
v_call: TRBV6-5
cdr3_aa: CASSYSGKEAFF
cdr3_nt: TGTGCCAGCAGTTACTCCGGGAAGGAAGCTTTCTTT

d_call: TRBD2
clone_size: once
j_call: TRBJ2-7
v_call: TRBV5-1
cdr3_aa: CASSLGGTSGINEQYF
cdr3_nt: TGCGCCAGCAGCTTGGGAGGGACTAGCGGGATCAACGAGCAGTACTTC

d_call: TRBD1
clone_size: once
j_call: TRBJ1-1
v_call: TRBV18
cdr3_aa: CASSPLGTGGMNTEAFF
cdr3_nt: TGTGCCAGCTCACCCTTGGGGACAGGGGGTATGAACACTGAAGCTTTCTTT

d_call: NA
clone_size: few
j_call: TRBJ2-2
v_call: TRBV7-6
cdr3_aa: CASSLGASRTGELFF
cdr3_nt: TGTGCCAGCAGCTTAGGTGCTAGCAGGACCGGGGAGCTGTTTTTT